This entry features one T cell receptor beta chain sequence. Antigen: not known. This may be a read error: a much more frequent sequence differs by one nucleotide. The source of the sample is a study of neurological immune-mediated disorders. Regarding the study as a whole: The expanded clones of different subjects shared no CDR3 amino acid sequences (suggesting private repertoires in all groups).

The time point here: longitudinal time-point 2. Unsorted libraries were generated from 2 million PBMCs. These cells had been stored in RNAlater at -80 C. Germline lookup yields CDR1 SGHTA and CDR2 FQGTGA. The CDR3 sequence is 14 residues long. A single run covered 15-18 subjects with over 170 million TCR-beta sequences. One entry per CDR3 protein results from TCRdb running MiXCR on the 5' RACE reads. Of over 30,000 distinct CDR3 sequences listed, approximately 13% are singletons. This chain uses TRBV7-3 with TRBJ2-1; D ambiguous. This receptor was obtained from a woman between 35 and 50 years old in good health. Sequenced material: PBMCs. CDR3 sequence: CANSLFKGDNEQFF. Here the CDR3 DNA reads TGTGCCAACAGCTTATTTAAGGGCGACAATGAGCAGTTCTTC.